The present entry profiles one T cell receptor (beta chain) with its context. Its antigen is currently not known. No base quality information exists; no much larger clone differs at one position. The sample belongs to a study of radiotherapy plus CTLA-4 blockade in lung cancer (dated by TCRdb to the late 2010s). Some background on the complete study: Objective responses occurred in 18% of enrolled patients, and under 40% achieved disease control. Study-wide findings and limitations: After treatment with radiotherapy and ipilimumab, TCR clones that originated in tumors expanded in peripheral blood. Increased serum interferon-beta after radiation, together with early dynamic changes in blood T cell clones, were reported to be the strongest predictors of response.

To prepare the library, the immunoSEQ multiplex PCR assay was applied. TCRdb holds this immuneACCESS table with in-frame rearrangements only. Some clones are missing; in checked studies, unresolved V genes explain under half, and the rest has no known cause. In all, the sample holds around 100,000 clones, and about four fifths of those were seen once. Clones ranked in the top ten supply roughly 3.1% of the sample. The germline V gene specifies SGHRS as CDR1 and YFSETQ as CDR2. The CDR3, cysteine through phenylalanine, is 12 amino acids long. Only CDR3 DNA remains: 36 bases, in frame from the first base. Trimming takes 1 base from V and 9 bases from J, and the germline ends sit 8 bases apart. The study evaluated CTLA-4 blockade (ipilimumab) given together with focal radiation therapy in patients who had chemo-refractory metastatic non-small-cell lung cancer.

This TCR was sampled from a human donor with non-small cell lung cancer who had a partial response to radiotherapy plus ipilimumab. Some clones in this sample may be carry-over from other donors' samples. This specimen consisted of peripheral blood, obtained from a patient treated with radiotherapy plus ipilimumab. Recombination connected TRBV5-1 to TRBJ2-1, with no confident D gene call. The CDR3 has the sequence CASSLNSGEQFF. The bases read TGCGCCAGCAGCTTGAATAGTGGTGAGCAGTTCTTC.